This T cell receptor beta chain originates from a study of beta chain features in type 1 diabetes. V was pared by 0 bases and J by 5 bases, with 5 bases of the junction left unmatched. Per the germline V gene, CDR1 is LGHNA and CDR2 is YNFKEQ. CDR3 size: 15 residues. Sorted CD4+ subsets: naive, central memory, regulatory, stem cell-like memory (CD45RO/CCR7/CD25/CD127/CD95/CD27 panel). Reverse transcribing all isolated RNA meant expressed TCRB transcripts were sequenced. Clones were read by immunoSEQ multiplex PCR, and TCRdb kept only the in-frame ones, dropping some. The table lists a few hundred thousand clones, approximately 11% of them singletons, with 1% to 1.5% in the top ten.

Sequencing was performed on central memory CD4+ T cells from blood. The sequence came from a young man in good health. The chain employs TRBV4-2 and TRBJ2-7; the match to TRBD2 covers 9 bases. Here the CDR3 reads CASSQDWTSADEQYF. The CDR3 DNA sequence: TGTGCCAGCAGCCAAGATTGGACTAGCGCGGACGAGCAGTACTTC.